This TCR beta chain derives from a study of response to subunit inactivated influenza vaccine. This clonotype has more than one count but fewer than ten. The target antigen is unknown. General study findings and limits: Authors proposed each seasonal influenza vaccination draws in few new T cells.

Trimming left V 3 bases short and J 3 bases short, with 18 bases between. The CDR3 consists of 15 residues. Per the germline V gene, CDR1 is DFQATT and CDR2 is SNEGSKA (reference sequence). TCRdb ran MiXCR on the RT-PCR reads and lists one entry per CDR3 protein. The sample includes about 610,000 distinct CDR3 sequences, 14% of them seen just once. Specimen: PBMCs from blood, collected 12 days after vaccination. V usage is TRBV20-1 and J usage is TRBJ2-7; D ambiguous. The sequence came from a man aged 45-60 years who received an inactivated influenza vaccine. CDR3 DNA sequence: TGCAGTGCTAGTGGGTTTTTACTCGTGGGCTACGAGCAGTACTTC. Amino acid sequence: CSASGFLLVGYEQYF.